This T cell receptor beta chain comes out of a study of glioma-infiltrating T cells. This CDR3 comprises 14 residues. Germline values: CDR1 MGHRA, CDR2 YSYEKL. TCR alpha and beta CDR3 regions were amplified from RNA using iRepertoire nested multiplex PCR. TCRdb ran MiXCR on the multiplex PCR reads and lists one entry per CDR3 protein. The data contain around 190,000 distinct CDR3 sequences, around 40% of them singletons. Concerning this clonotype itself: It may be a read error: a sequence one base away is much more abundant.

The genes are TRBV4-1 and TRBJ2-5, with TRBD2 matching over 10 bases. The sample taken for sequencing was glioma tissue, nonneoplastic brain tissue, or PBMCs (not recorded which). The origin of this receptor is a human donor with low-grade glioma or glioblastoma, undergoing nonglioma brain surgery, or in good health (not recorded which). CDR3 sequence reads: CASSRTSGQDTQYF. Written as DNA, the CDR3 is TGCGCCAGCAGCCGGACTAGCGGTCAAGATACCCAGTACTTC.